The present entry profiles one TCR beta chain with its context. This entry is derived from a study of cytotoxic CD8 clonotypes in ibrutinib-treated CLL. Across the whole study: Response samples were taken after a median of roughly 11 months on treatment, range 6 to 36.

The repertoire was sequenced with immunoSEQ multiplex PCR; TCRdb's copy has only in-frame clones and lacks some. Of 150,000 or so clones detected, 79% appear once; the ten largest clones hold roughly 12%. The input for sequencing was PBMCs, taken after 12 months of ibrutinib treatment. This sequence was found in a human donor with chronic lymphocytic leukemia.

CDR3 in DNA: TGTGCCAGCACCTCGCAAGGGGAGCTGTTTTTT. Protein sequence: CASTSQGELFF. The chain employs TRBV7-9 and TRBJ2-2; no clear D gene. Germline V gene lookup returns CDR1 SEHNR and CDR2 FQNEAQ (reference sequence). The V end was cut by 7 bases, the J end by 8 bases, with 8 bases between. This CDR3 is 11 amino acids long. The complete variable domain, with remaining parts taken from reference TRBV7-9 and TRBJ2-2, reads DTGVSQNPRHKITKRGQNVTFRCDPISEHNRLYWYRQTLGQGPEFLTYFQNEAQLEKSRLLSDRFSAERPKGSFSTLEIQRTEQGDSAMYLCASTSQGELFFGEGSRLTVL.